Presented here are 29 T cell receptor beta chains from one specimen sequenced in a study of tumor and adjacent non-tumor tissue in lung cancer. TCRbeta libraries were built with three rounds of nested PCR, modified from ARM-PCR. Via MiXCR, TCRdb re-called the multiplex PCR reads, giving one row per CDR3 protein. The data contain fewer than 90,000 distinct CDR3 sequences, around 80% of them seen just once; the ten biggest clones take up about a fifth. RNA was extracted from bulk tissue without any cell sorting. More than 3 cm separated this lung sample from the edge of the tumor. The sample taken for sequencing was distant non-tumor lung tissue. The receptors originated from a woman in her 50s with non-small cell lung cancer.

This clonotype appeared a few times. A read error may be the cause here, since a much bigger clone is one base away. The CDR3 here is CASSYPDPPEANEILFF. The DNA for the CDR3 is TGTGCCAGCAGTTACCCTGACCCACCGGAAGCTAATGAAATACTGTTTTTT. This rearrangement joins TRBV6-6 to TRBJ1-4; D is unclear. The CDR3 contains 17 residues. CDR1 is MNHNY, CDR2 SVGAGI, per germline (reference sequence).

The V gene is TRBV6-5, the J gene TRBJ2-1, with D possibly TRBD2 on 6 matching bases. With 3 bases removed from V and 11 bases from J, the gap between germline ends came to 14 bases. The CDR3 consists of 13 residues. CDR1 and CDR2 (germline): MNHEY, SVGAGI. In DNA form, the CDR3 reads TGTGCCAGCAGTTATTTTATGGCGGGAAAGCAGTTCTTC. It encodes CASSYFMAGKQFF.

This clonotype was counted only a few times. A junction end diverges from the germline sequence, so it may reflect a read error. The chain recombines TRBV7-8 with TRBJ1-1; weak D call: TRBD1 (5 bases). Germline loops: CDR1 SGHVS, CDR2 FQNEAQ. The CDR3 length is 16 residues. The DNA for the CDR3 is TGTGCCAGCAGCTTAAGGGGCAACTCTCCGGGCACTGAATCTTTCTTT. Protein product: CASSLRGNSPGTESFF.

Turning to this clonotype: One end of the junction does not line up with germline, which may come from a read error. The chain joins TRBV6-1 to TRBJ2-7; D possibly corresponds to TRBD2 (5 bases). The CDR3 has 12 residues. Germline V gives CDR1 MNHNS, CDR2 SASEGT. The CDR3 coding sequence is TGTGCGAGCAACTACATCAGACTAGAGCAGTACTTC. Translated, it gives CASNYIRLEQYF.

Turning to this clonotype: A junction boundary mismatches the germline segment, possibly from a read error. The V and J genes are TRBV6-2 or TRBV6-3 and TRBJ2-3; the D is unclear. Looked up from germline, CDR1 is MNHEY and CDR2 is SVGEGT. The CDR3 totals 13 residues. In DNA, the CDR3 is TGCGCCAGCCACAGACCGAACACAGATACGCAGTATTTT. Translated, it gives CASHRPNTDTQYF.

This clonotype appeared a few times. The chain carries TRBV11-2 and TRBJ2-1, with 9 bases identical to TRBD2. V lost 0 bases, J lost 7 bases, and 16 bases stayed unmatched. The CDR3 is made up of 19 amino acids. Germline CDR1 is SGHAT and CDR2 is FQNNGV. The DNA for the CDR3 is TGTGCCAGCAGCTTAGATTATATAGCGGGAGCTCCCGGGTGGAATGAGCAGTTCTTC. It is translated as CASSLDYIAGAPGWNEQFF.

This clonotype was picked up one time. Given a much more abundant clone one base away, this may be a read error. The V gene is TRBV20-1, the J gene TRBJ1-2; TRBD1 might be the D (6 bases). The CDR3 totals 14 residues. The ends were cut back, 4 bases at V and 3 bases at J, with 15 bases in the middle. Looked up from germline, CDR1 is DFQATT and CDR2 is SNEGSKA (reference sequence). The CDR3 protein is CSANRGQIDYGYTF. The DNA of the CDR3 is TGCAGTGCTAACCGCGGACAGATTGACTATGGCTACACCTTC.

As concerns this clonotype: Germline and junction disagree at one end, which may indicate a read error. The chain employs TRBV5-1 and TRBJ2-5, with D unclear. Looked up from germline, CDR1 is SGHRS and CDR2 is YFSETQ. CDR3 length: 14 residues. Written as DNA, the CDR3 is TGCGCCAGCAACTTGGCCGGTGGCCAAGAGACCAAGTACTTC. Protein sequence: CASNLAGGQETKYF.

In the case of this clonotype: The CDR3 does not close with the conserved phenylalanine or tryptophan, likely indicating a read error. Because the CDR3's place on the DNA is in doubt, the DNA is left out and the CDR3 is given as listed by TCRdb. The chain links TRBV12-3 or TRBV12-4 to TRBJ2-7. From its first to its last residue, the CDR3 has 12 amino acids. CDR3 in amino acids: CASSLSLYEEYL.

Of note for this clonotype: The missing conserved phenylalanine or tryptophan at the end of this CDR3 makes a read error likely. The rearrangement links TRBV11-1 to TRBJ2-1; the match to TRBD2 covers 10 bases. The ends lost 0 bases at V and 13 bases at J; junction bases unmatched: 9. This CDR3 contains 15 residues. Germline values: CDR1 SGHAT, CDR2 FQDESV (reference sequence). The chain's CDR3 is CASSLAASGSHGQFL. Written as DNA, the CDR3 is TGTGCCAGCAGCTTAGCGGCTAGCGGGAGTCATGGACAGTTCTTA.

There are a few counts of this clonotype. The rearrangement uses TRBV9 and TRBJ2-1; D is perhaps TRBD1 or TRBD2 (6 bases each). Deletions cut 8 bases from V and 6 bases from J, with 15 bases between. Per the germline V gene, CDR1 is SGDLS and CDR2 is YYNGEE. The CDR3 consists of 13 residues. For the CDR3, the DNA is TGTGCCAGTGGAGAAGGGGGGAGCAATGAGCAGTTCTTC. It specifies CASGEGGSNEQFF.

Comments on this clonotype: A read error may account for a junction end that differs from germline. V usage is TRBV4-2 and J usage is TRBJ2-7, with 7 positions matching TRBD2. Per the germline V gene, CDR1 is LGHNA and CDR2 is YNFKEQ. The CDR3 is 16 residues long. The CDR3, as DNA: TGTGCCGGCAGCCGGGAGGATGGGTTACCAATAAGCGAGCAGTACTTC. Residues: CAGSREDGLPISEQYF.

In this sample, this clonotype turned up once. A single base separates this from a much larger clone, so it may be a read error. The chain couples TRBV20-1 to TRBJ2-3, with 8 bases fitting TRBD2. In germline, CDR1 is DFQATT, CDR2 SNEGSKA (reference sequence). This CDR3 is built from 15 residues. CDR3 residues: CSAAGVGEGTDMQYF. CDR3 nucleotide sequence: TGCAGCGCAGCGGGAGTGGGGGAGGGCACAGATATGCAGTATTTT.

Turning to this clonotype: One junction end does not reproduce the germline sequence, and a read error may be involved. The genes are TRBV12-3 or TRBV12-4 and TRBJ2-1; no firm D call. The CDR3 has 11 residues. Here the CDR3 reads CASSYVNAQSF. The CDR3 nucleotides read TGTGCCAGCAGTTACGTGAATGCGCAGTCCTTC.

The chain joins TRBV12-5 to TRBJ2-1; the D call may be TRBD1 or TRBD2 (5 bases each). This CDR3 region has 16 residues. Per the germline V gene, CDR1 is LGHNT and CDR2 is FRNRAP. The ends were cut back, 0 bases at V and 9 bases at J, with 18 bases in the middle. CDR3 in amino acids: CASGLVWSGSAREQFF. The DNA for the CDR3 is TGTGCTAGTGGTTTGGTATGGTCAGGGAGCGCGCGTGAGCAGTTCTTC.

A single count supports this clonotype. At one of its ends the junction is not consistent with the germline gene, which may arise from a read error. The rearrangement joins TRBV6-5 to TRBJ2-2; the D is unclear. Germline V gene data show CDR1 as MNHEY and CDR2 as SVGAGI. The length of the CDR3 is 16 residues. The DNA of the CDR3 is TGTACCAGCAGTCACGGGTCCCTAGACAACACCGGGGAGCTGTTTTTT. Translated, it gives CTSSHGSLDNTGELFF.

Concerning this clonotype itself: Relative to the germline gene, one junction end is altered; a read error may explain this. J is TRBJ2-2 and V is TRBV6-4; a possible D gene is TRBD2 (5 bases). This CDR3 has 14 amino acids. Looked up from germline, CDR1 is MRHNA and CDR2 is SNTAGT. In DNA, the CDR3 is TGTGCCAGTAGTGAAGCGGAGAAGAGCGGGGAGCTGTTTTTT. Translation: CASSEAEKSGELFF.

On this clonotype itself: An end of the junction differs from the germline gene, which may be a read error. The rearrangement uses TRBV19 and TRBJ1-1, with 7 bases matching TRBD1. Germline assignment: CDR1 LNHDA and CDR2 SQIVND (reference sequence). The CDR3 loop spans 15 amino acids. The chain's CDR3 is CASSINPTGKTEAFF. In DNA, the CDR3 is TGCGCCAGTAGTATAAACCCGACAGGGAAGACTGAAGCTTTCTTT.

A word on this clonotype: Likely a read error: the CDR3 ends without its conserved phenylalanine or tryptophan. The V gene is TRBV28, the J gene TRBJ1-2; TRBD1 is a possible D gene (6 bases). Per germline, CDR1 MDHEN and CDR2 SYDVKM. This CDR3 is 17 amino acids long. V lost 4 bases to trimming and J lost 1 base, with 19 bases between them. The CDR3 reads CASSSSTGFELNYGYTL. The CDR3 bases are TGTGCCAGCAGTTCATCCACAGGGTTCGAACTTAACTATGGCTACACCTTG.

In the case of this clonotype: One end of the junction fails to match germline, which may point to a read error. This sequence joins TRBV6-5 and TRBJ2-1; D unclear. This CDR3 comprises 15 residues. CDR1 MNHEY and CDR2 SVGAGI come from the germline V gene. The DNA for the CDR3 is TGTGCCAGCAGTTATAGGCGATCCGGCGACAATGAGCGGTTCTTC. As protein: CASSYRRSGDNERFF.

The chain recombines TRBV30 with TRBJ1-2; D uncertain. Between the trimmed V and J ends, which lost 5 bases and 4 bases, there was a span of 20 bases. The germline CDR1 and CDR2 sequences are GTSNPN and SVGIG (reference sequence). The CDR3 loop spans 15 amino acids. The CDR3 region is CAWARWLPLGYGYTF. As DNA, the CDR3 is TGTGCCTGGGCTCGGTGGCTCCCACTCGGCTATGGCTACACCTTC.

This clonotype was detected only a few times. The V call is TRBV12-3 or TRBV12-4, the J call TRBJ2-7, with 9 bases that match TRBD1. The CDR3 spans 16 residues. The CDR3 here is CATSLRFGTGRHEQYF. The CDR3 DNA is TGTGCAACCAGTTTAAGGTTTGGGACAGGGAGGCACGAGCAGTACTTC.

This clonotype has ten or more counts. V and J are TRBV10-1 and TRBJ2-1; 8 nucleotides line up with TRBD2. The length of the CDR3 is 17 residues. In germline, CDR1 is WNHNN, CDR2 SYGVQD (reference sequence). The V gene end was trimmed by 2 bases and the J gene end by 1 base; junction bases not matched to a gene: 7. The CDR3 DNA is TGCGCCAGCAGTGAGAAGCCCGGGAGGGGGTCCTACAATGAGCAGTTCTTC. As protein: CASSEKPGRGSYNEQFF.

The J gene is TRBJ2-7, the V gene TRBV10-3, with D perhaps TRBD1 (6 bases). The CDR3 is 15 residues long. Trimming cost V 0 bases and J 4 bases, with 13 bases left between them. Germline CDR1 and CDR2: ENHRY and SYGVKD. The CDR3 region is CAISESNRAEYEQYF. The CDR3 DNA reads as TGTGCCATCAGTGAGTCGAACAGGGCGGAATACGAGCAGTACTTC.

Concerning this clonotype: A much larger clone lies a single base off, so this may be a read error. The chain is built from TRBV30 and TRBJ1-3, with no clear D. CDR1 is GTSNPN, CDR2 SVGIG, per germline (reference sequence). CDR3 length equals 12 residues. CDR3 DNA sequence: TGTACCTGGAGTGTATCGGGCCAGATCATATATTTT. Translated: CTWSVSGQIIYF.

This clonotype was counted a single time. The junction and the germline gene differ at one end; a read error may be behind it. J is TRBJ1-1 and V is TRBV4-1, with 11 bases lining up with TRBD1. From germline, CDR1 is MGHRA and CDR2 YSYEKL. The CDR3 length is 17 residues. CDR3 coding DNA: TGCGCCAGCAGCCACCGTGGGACAGGGGGTTTTTCGGCTGAAGCCTTCTTT. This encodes CASSHRGTGGFSAEAFF.

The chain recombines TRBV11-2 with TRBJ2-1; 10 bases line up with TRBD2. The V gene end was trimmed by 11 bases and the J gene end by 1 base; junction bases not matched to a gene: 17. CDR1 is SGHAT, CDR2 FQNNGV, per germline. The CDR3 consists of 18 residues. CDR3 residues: CAGNPSSGRTGSYNEQFF. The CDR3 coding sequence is TGTGCCGGCAACCCCAGTAGCGGGAGGACCGGGTCCTACAATGAGCAGTTCTTC. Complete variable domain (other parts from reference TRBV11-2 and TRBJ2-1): EAGVAQSPRYKIIEKRQSVAFWCNPISGHATLYWYQQILGQGPKLLIQFQNNGVVDDSQLPKDRFSAERLKGVDSTLKIQPAKLEDSAVYLCAGNPSSGRTGSYNEQFFGPGTRLTVL.

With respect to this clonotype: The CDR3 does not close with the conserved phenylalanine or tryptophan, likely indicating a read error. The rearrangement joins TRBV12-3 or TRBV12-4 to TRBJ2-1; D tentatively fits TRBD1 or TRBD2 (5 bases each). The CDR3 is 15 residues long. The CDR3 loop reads CVCSFRGRGSNEQFL. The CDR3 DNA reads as TGTGTCTGCAGTTTCCGGGGAAGGGGATCTAATGAGCAGTTCCTC.

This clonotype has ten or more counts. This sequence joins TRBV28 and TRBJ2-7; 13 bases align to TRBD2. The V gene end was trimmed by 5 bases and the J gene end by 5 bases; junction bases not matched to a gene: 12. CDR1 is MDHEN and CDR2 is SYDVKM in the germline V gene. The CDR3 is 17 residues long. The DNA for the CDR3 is TGTGCCAGCAGTGGGGCCTCCGGGACTAGCGGGATGGACGAGCAGTACTTC. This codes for CASSGASGTSGMDEQYF.